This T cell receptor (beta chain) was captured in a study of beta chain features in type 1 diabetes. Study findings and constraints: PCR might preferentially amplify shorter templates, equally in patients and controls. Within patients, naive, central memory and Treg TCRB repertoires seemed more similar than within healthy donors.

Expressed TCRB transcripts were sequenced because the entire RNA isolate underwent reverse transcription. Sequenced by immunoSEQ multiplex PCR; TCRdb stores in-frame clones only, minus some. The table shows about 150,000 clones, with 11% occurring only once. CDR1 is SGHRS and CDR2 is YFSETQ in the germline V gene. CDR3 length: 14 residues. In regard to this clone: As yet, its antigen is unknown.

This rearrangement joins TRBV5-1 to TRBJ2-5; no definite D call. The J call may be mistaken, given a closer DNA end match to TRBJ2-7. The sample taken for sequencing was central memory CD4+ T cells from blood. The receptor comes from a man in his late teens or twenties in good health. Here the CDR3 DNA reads TGCGCCAGCAGCTTGGATTCCCCTGTCTACGAGCAGTACTTC. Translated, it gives CASSLDSPVYEQYF.